Sequencing of this TCR beta chain was carried out in a study of cytomegalovirus exposure and HLA in healthy donors. This CDR3 comprises 14 residues. Per germline, CDR1 MNHEY and CDR2 SVGAGI. The trim removed 4 bases at V and 6 bases at J, leaving 4 bases unmatched. The PCR employed 60 Vbeta primers together with 13 Jbeta primers. TCRdb keeps only in-frame clones here, not all; method: immunoSEQ multiplex PCR. The sample carries approximately 210,000 clones, about four fifths recorded once. The chain recombines TRBV6-5 with TRBJ2-7, with 12 nucleotides matching TRBD2. The clonotype comes from a girl aged 10 to 17 in good health and CMV-seropositive. The sample consisted of PBMCs. The CDR3, as DNA: TGTGCCAGCAGTTCTGGACTAGCGGGGAGCGAGCAGTACTTC. Protein sequence: CASSSGLAGSEQYF.